This TCR beta chain was obtained from a study of blood T cell repertoires in COVID-19. Before being deemed recovered, Cohort 3 donors had two negative PCRs, clearance, or symptom resolution. The assay was immunoSEQ multiplex PCR, and TCRdb's table has in-frame clones only and misses some. The repertoire holds over 150,000 clones, with roughly nine tenths as singletons. Trimming cost V 2 bases and J 4 bases, with 8 bases left between them. Per the germline V gene, CDR1 is LNHDA and CDR2 is SQIVND (reference sequence). This CDR3 is built from 13 residues. This clone was counted once. The TCR comes from a woman between 45 and 65 years old who had recovered from COVID-19. The chain uses TRBV19 and TRBJ1-1, with a tentative D call TRBD1 (6 bases). The sequencing sample was made of PBMCs or T cells enriched from blood (not recorded which). The CDR3: CASSILRGTEAFF. The CDR3 nucleotides are TGTGCCAGTAGTATACTCAGGGGCACTGAAGCTTTCTTT.